The clone carrying this TCR beta chain was detected a few times. Preparation of the TCRbeta library involved a method that used unique molecular identifiers. Via MiXCR, TCRdb re-called the PCR reads, giving one row per CDR3 protein. The sample lists 610,000 or so distinct CDR3 sequences; 25% to 30% were seen once. Germline V gives CDR1 SNHLY, CDR2 FYNNEI. The CDR3 contains 15 residues. J gave up 7 bases and V 7 bases, and 12 bases lay outside the gene matches. The sample comes from a study of T-cell reconstitution after alpha-beta-depleted transplantation in children. The V gene is TRBV2, the J gene TRBJ2-1; 8 bases agree with TRBD2. The receptor's source is a boy under three years old with Wiskott-Aldrich syndrome, due to receive a stem cell transplant. The sample was PBMCs, taken before TCRalphabeta/CD19-depleted stem cell transplant. Here the CDR3 reads CASTRLGRVENEQFF. In nucleotides, the CDR3 is TGTGCCAGCACCCGGCTCGGGAGGGTGGAGAATGAGCAGTTCTTC.